This T cell receptor beta chain was sequenced in a study of blood T cell repertoires in COVID-19. Study summary: Acute and convalescent COVID-19 samples came from the United States, Italy and Spain. The cDNA or gDNA used as material had been derived from T cells, B-cell-depleted T cells, or PBMCs.

Original handling: Nucleated cell number was recorded as an estimate derived from reference gene primer amplification. Measured with immunoSEQ multiplex PCR; TCRdb has only the in-frame clones, and not every one. The V and J calls and the clone size are those of that table, but D and trimming were determined from the DNA. The table has a few hundred thousand clones, over 75% seen once. CDR1 and CDR2 from the germline V gene are LNHDA and SQIVND (reference sequence). The junction had 8 bases not matched to a gene; V was cut back by 5 bases and J by 11 bases. The CDR3 contains 13 residues. The clonotype comes from a woman aged 45-65 years with acute or convalescent COVID-19. Specimen: peripheral blood. This rearrangement joins TRBV19 to TRBJ1-1, with 10 positions matching TRBD1. The CDR3 DNA reads TGTGCCAGTAGTCTCCAAATGGGACAGGGGGCTTTCTTT. It specifies CASSLQMGQGAFF.